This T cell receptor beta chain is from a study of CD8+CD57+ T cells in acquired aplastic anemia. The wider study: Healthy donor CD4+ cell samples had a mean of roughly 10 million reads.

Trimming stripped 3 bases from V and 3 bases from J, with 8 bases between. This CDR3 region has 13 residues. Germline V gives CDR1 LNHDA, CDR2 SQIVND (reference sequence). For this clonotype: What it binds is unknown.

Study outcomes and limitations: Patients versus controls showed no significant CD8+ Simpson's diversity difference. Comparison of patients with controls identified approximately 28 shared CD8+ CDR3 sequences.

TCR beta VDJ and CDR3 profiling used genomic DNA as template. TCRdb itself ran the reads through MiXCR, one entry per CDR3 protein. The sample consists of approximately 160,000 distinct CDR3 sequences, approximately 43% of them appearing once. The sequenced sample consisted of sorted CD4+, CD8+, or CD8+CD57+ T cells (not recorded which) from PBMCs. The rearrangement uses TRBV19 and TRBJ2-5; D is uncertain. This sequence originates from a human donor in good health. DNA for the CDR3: TGTGCCAGTAGTATTGGGGTGAAAGAGACCCAGTACTTC. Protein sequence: CASSIGVKETQYF.